This entry features one T cell receptor (beta chain) sequence. Its matching antigen is unknown. This entry comes from a study of OX40 agonist ivuxolimab in advanced cancers. Study summary: Patients received intravenous ivuxolimab every 2 weeks at 0.01 to 10 mg/kg. General study findings and limits: CD4+ T cells averaged fewer expanded clones than CD8+ T cells. Undetermined was the antigen specificity of the expanded peripheral T cells.

V was trimmed by 2 bases and J by 5 bases, leaving 10 bases between them. Germline CDR1 is MGHRA and CDR2 is YSYEKL. This CDR3 has 13 amino acids. Assay used: immunoSEQ multiplex PCR; TCRdb lists only in-frame clones, some missing. The table includes approximately 72,000 clones, roughly 88% detected once. The sequence was collected from an adult with an advanced solid tumor such as melanoma, head and neck, liver or kidney cancer. Sequenced here: CD4+ or CD8+ T cells sorted from blood, sampled in a trial of the OX40 agonist ivuxolimab. The rearrangement links TRBV4-1 to TRBJ2-7, with TRBD1 as a possible D gene (5 bases). The CDR3 region has the DNA TGCGCCAGCAGCCAACGAGTCAGGGACGAGCAGTACTTC. This encodes CASSQRVRDEQYF.